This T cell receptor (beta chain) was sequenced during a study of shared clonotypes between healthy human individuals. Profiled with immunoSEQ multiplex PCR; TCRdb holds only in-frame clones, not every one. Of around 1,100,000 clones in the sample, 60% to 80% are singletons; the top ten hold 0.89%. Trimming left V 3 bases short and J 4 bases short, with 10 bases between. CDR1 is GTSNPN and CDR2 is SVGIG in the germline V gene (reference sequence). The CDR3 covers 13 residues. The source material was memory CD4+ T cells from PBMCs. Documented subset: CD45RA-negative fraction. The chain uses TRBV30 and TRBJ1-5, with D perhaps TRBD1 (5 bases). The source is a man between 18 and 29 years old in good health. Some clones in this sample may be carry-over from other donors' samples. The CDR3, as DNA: TGTGCCTGGAGACCAGGACATAATCAGCCCCAGCATTTT. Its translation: CAWRPGHNQPQHF. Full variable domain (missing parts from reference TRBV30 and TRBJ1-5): SQTIHQWPATLVQPVGSPLSLECTVEGTSNPNLYWYRQAAGRGLQLLFYSVGIGQISSEVPQNLSASRPQDRQFILSSKKLLLSDSGFYLCAWRPGHNQPQHFGDGTRLSIL.